What follows are 5 T cell receptor beta chains derived from one specimen sequenced in a study of T cell clonality in common variable immunodeficiency. Regarding the study as a whole: In common variable immunodeficiency, TCR beta chains reportedly carried fewer deletions and N-nucleotide insertions.

Libraries were prepared by immunoSEQ multiplex PCR; TCRdb keeps only in-frame clonotypes and omits some of them. The repertoire consists of tens of thousands of clones, none detected only once. Which antigens these TCRs recognize remains unknown. The sample consisted of peripheral blood mononuclear cells. All receptors come from a human donor with common variable immunodeficiency.

This clone was seen a few times. Sequencing ends 3 residues short of the CDR3 end; the germline J gene provides the rest. The chain carries TRBV7-3 and TRBJ2-5; 13 nucleotides agree with TRBD2. The CDR3 extends over 16 amino acids. Germline V gene lookup returns CDR1 SGHTA and CDR2 FQGTGA. J was trimmed by 5 bases and V by 5 bases; bases with no gene match: 8. CDR3 loop: CASSASLAGGRETQYF. The sequenced part of the CDR3 DNA is TGTGCCAGCAGCGCATCACTAGCGGGGGGGAGGGAGACC.

This clone has ten or more counts. The read gets to within 3 residues of the CDR3 end, and the germline J gene fills in the rest. The chain has TRBV7-3 and TRBJ2-1; 8 positions agree with TRBD2. After removal of 2 bases from V and 5 bases from J, the junction contained 2 bases not matched to a gene. There are 14 residues in the CDR3. Germline V gives CDR1 SGHTA, CDR2 FQGTGA. CDR3 bases read: TGTGCCAGCAGCTTAGCGGGGGGAAACAATGAG. Amino acids: CASSLAGGNNE. The full CDR3 is CASSLAGGNNEQFF.

This clone has only a few counts. The missing CDR3 end, 3 residues past where the read stops, is filled in from the germline J gene. The V and J genes are TRBV30 and TRBJ1-2; a weak D match, TRBD1 (6 bases). With 2 bases removed from V and 4 bases from J, the gap between germline ends came to 20 bases. The CDR3 totals 16 residues. Germline V CDR1 and CDR2: GTSNPN, SVGIG (reference sequence). The CDR3 reads CAWSSNRVSRGYGYTF. CDR3 bases read: TGTGCCTGGAGTTCGAACAGGGTTTCGAGGGGCTATGGC.

The table lists this clone with a few counts. The sequence runs out 3 residues before the end of the CDR3; the remainder is reconstructed from the germline J gene. The chain couples TRBV7-1 to TRBJ2-2, with 7 bases aligning to TRBD1. TRBV7-1 is assigned to the ORF class and has an uncertain function. This CDR3 has 20 amino acids. V lost 3 bases to trimming and J lost 1 base; unmatched junction nucleotides: 17. CDR3 region: CASSSAGTATKQMNTGELFF. CDR3 DNA (partial): TGTGCCAGCAGCTCCGCTGGGACAGCGACAAAGCAAATGAACACCGGGGAG.

Of note for this clone: The DNA ends 3 residues before the CDR3 does, and the rest of the CDR3 is filled in from the germline J gene. The chain is built from TRBV20-1 and TRBJ1-2, with D unclear. Deletions cut 1 base from V and 2 bases from J, with 11 bases between. Looked up from germline, CDR1 is DFQATT and CDR2 is SNEGSKA (reference sequence). This CDR3 spans 14 amino acids. CDR3: CSARGDTRNYGYTF. The CDR3 bases that were read are TGCAGTGCTAGAGGAGACACGCGAAACTATGGC.